This T cell receptor (beta chain) was identified during a study of PD-1 blockade in classical Hodgkin lymphoma. Findings and limits, study-wide: CD4+ but not CD8+ TCR diversity rose significantly by C4D1.

In the case of this clone: Its antigen is not identified.

The method was immunoSEQ multiplex PCR; TCRdb's version includes in-frame clones alone and lacks a portion of them. This table holds about 96,000 clones, approximately 94% found once. Time point described: cycle 4 day 1 (C4D1), after 5 to 7 weeks of nivolumab. All patients relapsed after autologous stem cell transplantation, and brentuximab vedotin exposure varied. After removal of 4 bases from V and 2 bases from J, the junction contained 3 bases not matched to a gene. This CDR3 has 15 amino acids. The germline V gene has CDR1 MGHRA and CDR2 YSYEKL. The chain uses TRBV4-1 and TRBJ1-2, with 11 bases fitting TRBD1. The sequences come from peripheral blood mononuclear cells (PBMCs), collected before the fourth cycle of nivolumab. This TCR was sampled from a human donor with classical Hodgkin lymphoma. DNA for the CDR3: TGCGCCAGCAGCCTAGGACAGGGGGCAAACTATGGCTACACCTTC. Translating gives CASSLGQGANYGYTF.